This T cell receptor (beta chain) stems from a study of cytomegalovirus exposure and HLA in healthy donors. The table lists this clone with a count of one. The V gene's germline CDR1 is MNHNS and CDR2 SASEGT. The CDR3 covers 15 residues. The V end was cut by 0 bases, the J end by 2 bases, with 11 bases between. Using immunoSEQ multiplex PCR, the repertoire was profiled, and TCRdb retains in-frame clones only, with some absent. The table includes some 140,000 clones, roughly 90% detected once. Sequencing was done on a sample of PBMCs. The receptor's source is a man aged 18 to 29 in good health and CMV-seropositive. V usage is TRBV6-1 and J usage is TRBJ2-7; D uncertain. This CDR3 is CASSEARTVPYEQYF. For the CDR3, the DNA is TGTGCCAGCAGTGAAGCGCGAACAGTGCCCTACGAGCAGTACTTC.